This T cell receptor beta chain is drawn from a study of blood T cell repertoires in COVID-19. For the study at large: Acute and convalescent COVID-19 samples came from the United States, Italy and Spain. The cDNA or gDNA used as material had been derived from T cells, B-cell-depleted T cells, or PBMCs.

Those enrolled in Seattle joined during active infection and were followed longitudinally afterward. Per the authors' pipeline: The authors estimated nucleated cell counts from reference gene primer amplification. TCRdb keeps only in-frame clones here, not all; method: immunoSEQ multiplex PCR. The DNA gave D and trimming, while V, J and clone size come from that table. The sample lists some 160,000 clones, about 87% seen once, with just over 2.5% in the top ten. The sample consisted of peripheral blood. The clonotype comes from an elderly woman with COVID-19, enrolled during active disease.

CDR3 amino acids: CASSQGDREGDTQYF. As DNA, the CDR3 is TGCGCCAGCAGCCAGGGGGACAGGGAAGGAGATACGCAGTATTTT. The chain has TRBV4-3 and TRBJ2-3, with 9 bases that match TRBD1. CDR1 is LGHNA, CDR2 YSLEER, per germline. CDR3 size: 15 residues. The J segment lost 5 bases and the V segment lost 3 bases, leaving 6 bases of the junction unmatched.